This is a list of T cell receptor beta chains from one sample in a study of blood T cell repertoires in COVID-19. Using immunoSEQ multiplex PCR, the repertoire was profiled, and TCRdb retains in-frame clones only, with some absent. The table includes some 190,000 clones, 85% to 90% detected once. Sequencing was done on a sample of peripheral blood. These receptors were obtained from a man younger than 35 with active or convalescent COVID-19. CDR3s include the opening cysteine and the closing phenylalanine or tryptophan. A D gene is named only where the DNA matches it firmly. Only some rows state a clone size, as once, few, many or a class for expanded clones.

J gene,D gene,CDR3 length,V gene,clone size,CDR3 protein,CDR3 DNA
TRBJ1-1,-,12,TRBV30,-,CAWAGWEAEAFF,TGTGCCTGGGCCGGATGGGAGGCTGAAGCTTTCTTT
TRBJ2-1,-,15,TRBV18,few,CASSPSVVSYNEQFF,TGTGCCAGCTCACCTTCCGTTGTGTCCTACAATGAGCAGTTCTTC
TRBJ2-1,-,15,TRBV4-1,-,CASSHRMDFYNEQFF,TGCGCCAGCAGCCATCGAATGGACTTTTACAATGAGCAGTTCTTC
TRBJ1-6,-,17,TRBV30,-,CAWSVIRGEFHNSPLHF,TGTGCCTGGAGTGTAATACGGGGGGAATTCCATAATTCACCCCTCCACTTT
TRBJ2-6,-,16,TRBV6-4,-,CASSLVAGSGANVLTF,TGTGCCAGCAGCCTTGTGGCAGGCTCTGGGGCCAACGTCCTGACTTTC
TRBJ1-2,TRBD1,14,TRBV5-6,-,CASSLVTGEDGYTF,TGTGCCAGCAGCTTGGTAACAGGGGAGGATGGCTACACCTTC
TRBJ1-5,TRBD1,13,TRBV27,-,CASSETGNQPQHF,TGTGCCAGCAGTGAGACAGGGAATCAGCCCCAGCATTTT
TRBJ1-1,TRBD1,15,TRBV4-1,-,CASSPGTVKDTEAFF,TGCGCCAGCAGCCCAGGGACAGTGAAAGACACTGAAGCTTTCTTT
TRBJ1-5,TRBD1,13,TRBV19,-,CASSIRGDQPQHF,TGTGCCAGTAGTATCAGGGGGGATCAGCCCCAGCATTTT
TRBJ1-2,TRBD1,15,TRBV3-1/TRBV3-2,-,CASTQTGGFDYGYTF,TGTGCCAGCACCCAGACAGGGGGTTTCGACTATGGCTACACCTTC
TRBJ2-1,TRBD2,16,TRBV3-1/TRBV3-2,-,CASSPDSGRGYNEQFF,TGTGCCAGCAGCCCCGATAGCGGGAGGGGCTACAATGAGCAGTTCTTC
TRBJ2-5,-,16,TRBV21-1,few,CASSATDLTGEETQYF,TGTGCCAGCAGCGCGACAGACTTGACAGGGGAAGAGACCCAGTACTTC
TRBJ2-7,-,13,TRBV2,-,CASSYKYSYEQYF,TGTGCCAGCAGTTATAAATACTCCTACGAGCAGTACTTC
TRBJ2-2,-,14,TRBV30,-,CACHRVIITGELFF,TGTGCCTGCCACAGGGTTATCATCACCGGGGAGCTGTTTTTT
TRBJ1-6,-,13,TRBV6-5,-,CASRQVFNSPLHF,TGTGCCAGCAGACAGGTCTTTAATTCACCCCTCCACTTT
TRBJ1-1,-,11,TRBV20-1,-,CSARDEGEAFF,TGCAGTGCTAGAGATGAGGGAGAAGCTTTCTTT
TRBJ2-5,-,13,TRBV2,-,CASSSDRQETQYF,TGTGCCAGCAGTTCCGACAGGCAAGAGACCCAGTACTTC
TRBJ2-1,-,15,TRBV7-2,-,CASRRARGGLEEQFF,TGTGCCAGCAGGCGGGCTCGCGGGGGCTTGGAAGAGCAGTTCTTC
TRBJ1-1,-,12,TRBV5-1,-,CASSLTGDQAFF,TGCGCCAGCAGCCTAACAGGAGACCAAGCTTTCTTT
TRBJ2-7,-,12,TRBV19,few,CASSIDGGEQYF,TGTGCCAGTAGTATAGACGGGGGCGAGCAGTACTTC